One and the same sample provided the 15 T cell receptor beta chains below, sequenced in a study of early T cells in non-severe SARS-CoV-2 infection. MiXCR was run by TCRdb on the 5' RACE reads, yielding one entry per CDR3 protein. The sample yields tens of thousands of distinct CDR3 sequences, 9.5% to 15% seen once. This specimen consisted of whole blood, obtained at baseline. The receptor source for this set is an adult who was a healthcare worker with PCR-confirmed SARS-CoV-2 infection or an uninfected control (not recorded which).

About this clonotype itself: The final CDR3 position lacks the conserved phenylalanine or tryptophan, pointing to a likely read error. The genes are TRBV5-5 and TRBJ2-7; TRBD1 aligns across 8 bases. The V gene end was trimmed by 2 bases and the J gene end by 4 bases; junction bases not matched to a gene: 8. Germline CDR1 and CDR2: SGHKS and YYEKEE (reference sequence). This CDR3 is 15 amino acids long. For the CDR3, the DNA is TGTGCCAGCAGCTTAAGGACAGGGATAGTTTACGAGCAGTACCTC. Its protein product is CASSLRTGIVYEQYL.

This clonotype was recorded many times. The rearrangement links TRBV19 to TRBJ1-5; 10 bases agree with TRBD1. V gave up 6 bases and J gave up 7 bases; unmatched junction bases: 9. Germline CDR1 is LNHDA and CDR2 is SQIVND (reference sequence). The CDR3 length is 15 residues. CDR3 in amino acids: CASSPTGGAGQPQHF. The CDR3 DNA reads TGTGCCAGTAGCCCGACAGGGGGCGCGGGACAGCCCCAGCATTTT.

This clonotype was seen ten or more times. The rearrangement joins TRBV11-2 to TRBJ2-2, with 8 bases that match TRBD1. The CDR3 has 15 residues. Germline trimming cut 6 bases from V and 4 bases from J; bases unmatched to any gene: 7. Germline V gene data show CDR1 as SGHAT and CDR2 as FQNNGV. CDR3: CASSSGQGPTGELFF. The CDR3 bases are TGTGCCAGCAGTTCCGGACAGGGACCCACCGGGGAGCTGTTTTTT.

J is TRBJ1-3 and V is TRBV7-2; D remains unclear. From germline, CDR1 is SGHTA and CDR2 FQGNSA. The CDR3 runs to 12 residues. The V gene lost 5 bases and the J gene lost 4 bases, with 6 bases spanning the gap. In nucleotides, the CDR3 is TGTGCCAGCAGCCAGACCGGAAACACCATATATTTT. Its translation is CASSQTGNTIYF. Based on the CDR3 plus reference TRBV7-2 and TRBJ1-3, the full variable domain is GAGVSQSPSNKVTEKGKDVELRCDPISGHTALYWYRQSLGQGLEFLIYFQGNSAPDKSGLPSDRFSAERTGGSVSTLTIQRTQQEDSAVYLCASSQTGNTIYFGEGSWLTVV.

This clonotype was detected a few times. The rearrangement joins TRBV20-1 to TRBJ2-3; 10 nucleotides align to TRBD1. Per the germline V gene, CDR1 is DFQATT and CDR2 is SNEGSKA (reference sequence). The CDR3 totals 16 residues. With V trimmed by 5 bases and J by 1 base, 9 bases remained unmatched. CDR3 region: CSASGTGVLGTDTQYF. The CDR3 DNA is TGCAGTGCTTCCGGGACAGGGGTCTTGGGCACAGATACGCAGTATTTT.

This clonotype was seen a handful of times. The chain links TRBV28 to TRBJ2-3; 8 nucleotides match TRBD2. CDR1 is MDHEN and CDR2 is SYDVKM in the germline V gene. J gave up 6 bases and V 5 bases, and 10 bases lay outside the gene matches. The CDR3 runs to 15 residues. CDR3: CASSGAAGGGDTQYF. The CDR3 nucleotides read TGTGCCAGCAGTGGAGCCGCCGGCGGGGGGGATACGCAGTATTTT.

In its sample, this clonotype was seen once. The rearrangement joins TRBV21-1 to TRBJ1-4; the table gives TRBD1 as D, unverified against the DNA. TRBV21-1 is classified as a pseudogene. The CDR3 consists of 20 residues. As DNA, the CDR3 is TGTGCCAGCAGCAAAGTTGGGAGGACAGGGCGAAGACCTTATTCGGAAAAACTGTTTTTT. As protein: CASSKVGRTGRRPYSEKLFF.

In its sample, this clonotype was seen a few times. The chain has TRBV2 and TRBJ1-5; TRBD1 is a possible D gene (5 bases). Germline loops: CDR1 SNHLY, CDR2 FYNNEI. CDR3 length: 16 amino acids. Trimming shortened V by 4 bases and J by 0 bases, and 13 bases separated the two germline ends. In DNA form, the CDR3 reads TGTGCCAGCAGTGTAGCGACAGCACATAGCAATCAGCCCCAGCATTTT. It codes for CASSVATAHSNQPQHF. The complete variable domain, with remaining parts taken from reference TRBV2 and TRBJ1-5, reads EPEVTQTPSHQVTQMGQEVILRCVPISNHLYFYWYRQILGQKVEFLVSFYNNEISEKSEIFDDQFSVERPDGSNFTLKIRSTKLEDSAMYFCASSVATAHSNQPQHFGDGTRLSIL.

This clonotype came up a few times. The chain carries TRBV6-5 and TRBJ1-6; maybe TRBD1 (6 bases). This CDR3 comprises 13 residues. Germline CDR1 and CDR2: MNHEY and SVGAGI. V was pared by 5 bases and J by 10 bases, with 12 bases between. The CDR3 DNA is TGTGCCAGCAGTACCGGGGGCCACTCACCCCTCCACTTT. This sequence encodes CASSTGGHSPLHF.

The chain employs TRBV5-6 and TRBJ1-1; D is unclear. Germline loops: CDR1 SGHDT, CDR2 YYEEEE. CDR3 length: 15 amino acids. V lost 3 bases to trimming and J lost 0 bases, with 12 bases between them. The CDR3 reads CASSSLPYLNTEAFF. The CDR3 DNA follows: TGTGCCAGCAGCTCCCTCCCTTACTTGAACACTGAAGCTTTCTTT. The full variable domain, in which reference TRBV5-6 and TRBJ1-1 provide the parts outside the CDR3, is DAGVTQSPTHLIKTRGQQVTLRCSPKSGHDTVSWYQQALGQGPQFIFQYYEEEERQRGNFPDRFSGHQFPNYSSELNVNALLLGDSALYLCASSSLPYLNTEAFFGQGTRLTVV.

This clonotype ranks as medium-sized. At one end, the junction sequence differs from germline, possibly due to a read error. The CDR3 spells CASSEEPFSSEGYTF. The CDR3 DNA follows: TGTGCCAGCAGCGAAGAACCCTTCTCATCTGAGGGCTACACCTTC. This rearrangement joins TRBV4-2 to TRBJ1-2; the D is unclear. The CDR3 extends over 15 amino acids. Germline-derived CDR1 and CDR2 are LGHNA and YNFKEQ.

This sequence joins TRBV7-9 and TRBJ2-4; D ambiguous. V lost 5 bases, J lost 8 bases, and 7 bases lay in between. The CDR3 is 11 residues long. CDR1 is SEHNR, CDR2 FQNEAQ, per germline (reference sequence). The CDR3 DNA reads TGTGCCAGCAGCCCAGGAGACATTCAGTACTTC. This translates into CASSPGDIQYF. Full variable domain (rest looked up from reference TRBV7-9 and TRBJ2-4): DTGVSQNPRHKITKRGQNVTFRCDPISEHNRLYWYRQTLGQGPEFLTYFQNEAQLEKSRLLSDRFSAERPKGSFSTLEIQRTEQGDSAMYLCASSPGDIQYFGAGTRLSVL.

This clonotype has more than one count but fewer than ten. J is TRBJ1-2 and V is TRBV12-3 or TRBV12-4; D ambiguous. CDR3 length equals 15 residues. V was clipped by 4 bases and J by 4 bases, with 16 bases between them. The DNA of the CDR3 is TGTGCCAGCAGTTCCCGTGGGGTACGAGTCTATGGCTACACCTTC. Translation gives CASSSRGVRVYGYTF.

This clonotype showed up many times. This rearrangement joins TRBV2 to TRBJ2-7; D gene uncertain. CDR1 is SNHLY, CDR2 FYNNEI, per germline. The CDR3 totals 11 residues. V lost 6 bases and J 3 bases, leaving 6 bases between the germline ends. The CDR3 loop is CASRLNYEQYF. The CDR3 DNA reads TGTGCCAGCAGATTGAACTACGAGCAGTACTTC.

This clonotype was observed a handful of times. The chain uses TRBV28 and TRBJ2-5; D ambiguous. Germline CDR1 MDHEN, CDR2 SYDVKM. The CDR3 sequence is 13 residues long. V lost 2 bases and J lost 0, with 4 bases in between. CDR3 protein: CASSLENQETQYF. In DNA, the CDR3 is TGTGCCAGCAGTTTAGAGAACCAAGAGACCCAGTACTTC.